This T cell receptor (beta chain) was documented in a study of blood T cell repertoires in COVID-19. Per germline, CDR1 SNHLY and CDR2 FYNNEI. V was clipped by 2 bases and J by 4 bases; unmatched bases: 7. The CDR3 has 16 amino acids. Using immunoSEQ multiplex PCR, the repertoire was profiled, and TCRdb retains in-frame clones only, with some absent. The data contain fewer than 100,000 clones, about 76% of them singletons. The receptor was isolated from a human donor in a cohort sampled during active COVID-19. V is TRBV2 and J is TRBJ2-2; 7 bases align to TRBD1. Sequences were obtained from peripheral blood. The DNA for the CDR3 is TGTGCCAGCAGTGAAAGTCGTCAGGGGGTCACCGGGGAGCTGTTTTTT. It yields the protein CASSESRQGVTGELFF.